This T cell receptor beta chain was recovered during a study of blood T cell repertoires in COVID-19 (TCRdb year 2020). With respect to the entire study: The collaborator samples originated in the United States, Italy and Spain and spanned the acute and convalescent phases of COVID-19. Sample metadata almost always included a de-identified subject ID, COVID-19 status, age in years and sex. The samples were drawn from two sources: the first 160 participants of the ongoing ImmuneRACE study, and over 950 subjects contributed by 6 global collaborators. A freely available public database, intended as a resource for researchers studying the immune response to SARS-CoV-2, is where the repertoires were released. Deeply sampled blood TCRbeta repertoires from subjects exposed to, actively infected with, or recovered from COVID-19 were included in the dataset. Where HLA class I and class II types were available, the types were taken from metadata supplied by the sample provider, not from assay-based typing. The material from the prospective study consisted of cDNA or gDNA derived from T cells, B-cell-depleted T cells, or PBMCs.

Notes on this clone: Its antigen is currently not known. The record has no base qualities; no much larger clone is one base away.

TCRbeta CDR3 regions were amplified from genomic DNA using the immunoSEQ Assay, a bias-controlled multiplex PCR. The study's processing was this. The number of nucleated cells in each sample was estimated from the amplification of reference gene primers within the assay. To quantify the absolute abundance of each unique TCRbeta CDR3 rearrangement, sequence reads were collapsed and filtered. For each sample, productive Simpson clonality was calculated by taking the square root of Simpson's diversity index across productive rearrangements. Not all clones reach the TCRdb copy of this immuneACCESS table, which keeps in-frame sequences only. Checked studies attribute under half of the gap to unresolved V genes and leave the rest unexplained. D and trimming come from the DNA, and the V and J calls and clone size come from that table. The sample yields 140,000 to 150,000 clones; around 81% were counted once. The ten largest clones add up to roughly 8% of the sample.

The collaborating institutions used their own protocols to collect whole blood in K2EDTA tubes. For TCRbeta analysis, collaborators shipped samples as frozen whole blood, isolated PBMCs, or DNA extracted from either of those sample types. Clipping removes 0 bases from V and 0 bases from J, with 11 as the unmatched junction base count. The germline V gene (reference sequence) sets CDR1 to LNHNV and CDR2 to YYDKDF. There are 20 amino acids in the CDR3, from cysteine to phenylalanine inclusive. CDR3 DNA only is kept here, 60 bases in frame from base 1. Broad study findings and their caveats: How much clinical and demographic metadata was included differed by source and by participant, and the metadata was provided uncurated.

Recombination joined TRBV15 with TRBJ1-6; 7 bases in between match TRBD1. This receptor was obtained from a human donor with acute or convalescent COVID-19. The donor label of this sample is uncertain. The sequenced sample consisted of peripheral blood. At the DNA level, the sequence is TGTGCCACCAGCAGAGATTTACAGGGGACAACGAGCTCCTATAATTCACCCCTCCACTTT. It translates to CATSRDLQGTTSSYNSPLHF.